The rows below give T cell receptor beta chains drawn from one sample of a study of PD-1 blockade in mismatch repair-deficient tumors. Assay: immunoSEQ multiplex PCR; the TCRdb copy retains only in-frame clones and omits some. The data show approximately 130,000 clones, with about 88% seen just once and less than 15% held by the top ten. The sample consisted of peripheral blood, taken 44 weeks after starting pembrolizumab. The receptors shown here come from an adult with mismatch repair-deficient cancer. Each CDR3 is given with its conserved first and last residue. D genes are given only for firm matches. Clone size appears in some rows only: once, few, many, or a class for an expanded clone.

v_call: TRBV6-5
d_call: NA
clone_size: NA
j_call: TRBJ2-1
cdr3_aa: CASSYSNSGREQFF
cdr3_nt: TGTGCCAGCAGTTACTCGAATTCAGGGCGTGAGCAGTTCTTC

v_call: TRBV27
d_call: NA
clone_size: NA
j_call: TRBJ1-1
cdr3_aa: CASSSVRQAGRVAEAFF
cdr3_nt: TGTGCCAGCAGTTCTGTTAGACAGGCGGGGAGAGTGGCTGAAGCTTTCTTT

v_call: TRBV14
d_call: NA
clone_size: NA
j_call: TRBJ2-5
cdr3_aa: CASSQGGNARETQYF
cdr3_nt: TGTGCCAGCAGCCAGGGGGGTAATGCGCGGGAGACCCAGTACTTC

v_call: TRBV28
d_call: TRBD2
clone_size: NA
j_call: TRBJ2-5
cdr3_aa: CASSSHGTTYQETQYF
cdr3_nt: TGTGCCAGCAGTTCCCACGGGACTACTTACCAAGAGACCCAGTACTTC

v_call: TRBV30
d_call: NA
clone_size: NA
j_call: TRBJ2-3
cdr3_aa: CAWSVRPPGAADTQYF
cdr3_nt: TGTGCCTGGAGTGTACGCCCGCCGGGGGCGGCAGATACGCAGTATTTT

v_call: TRBV19
d_call: NA
clone_size: NA
j_call: TRBJ2-4
cdr3_aa: CASSIGSQGVAKNIQYF
cdr3_nt: TGTGCCAGTAGTATAGGGTCGCAGGGAGTTGCCAAAAACATTCAGTACTTC

v_call: TRBV5-5
d_call: TRBD1
clone_size: NA
j_call: TRBJ2-7
cdr3_aa: CASSADRGRYEQYF
cdr3_nt: TGTGCCAGCAGCGCGGACAGGGGGCGTTACGAGCAGTACTTC

v_call: TRBV15
d_call: NA
clone_size: NA
j_call: TRBJ2-1
cdr3_aa: CATSLSLNNEQFF
cdr3_nt: TGTGCCACCAGCCTCTCTCTTAACAATGAGCAGTTCTTC

v_call: TRBV5-1
d_call: NA
clone_size: NA
j_call: TRBJ2-7
cdr3_aa: CASSSRTATIYEQYF
cdr3_nt: TGCGCCAGCAGCTCGAGGACAGCAACTATCTACGAGCAGTACTTC

v_call: TRBV5-8
d_call: NA
clone_size: NA
j_call: TRBJ2-7
cdr3_aa: CASSLARGYEQYF
cdr3_nt: TGTGCCAGCAGCTTGGCGAGAGGATACGAGCAGTACTTC

v_call: TRBV9
d_call: TRBD2
clone_size: once
j_call: TRBJ2-2
cdr3_aa: CASSSHAGVTGELFF
cdr3_nt: TGTGCCAGCAGCTCCCACGCGGGGGTTACCGGGGAGCTGTTTTTT

v_call: TRBV7-6
d_call: TRBD2
clone_size: NA
j_call: TRBJ2-7
cdr3_aa: CASSLGGTSGYEQYF
cdr3_nt: TGTGCCAGCAGCTTAGGGGGGACTAGTGGCTACGAGCAGTACTTC

v_call: TRBV7-9
d_call: NA
clone_size: NA
j_call: TRBJ2-7
cdr3_aa: CASSFSGTSYEQYF
cdr3_nt: TGTGCCAGCAGCTTCTCCGGGACTTCCTACGAGCAGTACTTC

v_call: TRBV15
d_call: NA
clone_size: NA
j_call: TRBJ2-6
cdr3_aa: CATSEGKGSGANVLTF
cdr3_nt: TGTGCCACCAGCGAGGGGAAGGGTTCTGGGGCCAACGTCCTGACTTTC

v_call: TRBV7-2
d_call: TRBD2
clone_size: NA
j_call: TRBJ2-2
cdr3_aa: CATQLPLGGRAGELFF
cdr3_nt: TGTGCCACCCAGCTCCCCTTAGGCGGGAGGGCCGGGGAGCTGTTTTTT

v_call: TRBV4-3
d_call: NA
clone_size: NA
j_call: TRBJ2-5
cdr3_aa: CASSPATGTETQYF
cdr3_nt: TGCGCCAGCAGCCCGGCGACCGGAACAGAGACCCAGTACTTC

v_call: TRBV4-2
d_call: TRBD1
clone_size: NA
j_call: TRBJ1-2
cdr3_aa: CASSQDRGRNYGYTF
cdr3_nt: TGTGCCAGCAGCCAGGACAGGGGTCGCAACTATGGCTACACCTTC

v_call: TRBV2
d_call: TRBD1
clone_size: NA
j_call: TRBJ1-5
cdr3_aa: CASSPGTGARNQPQHF
cdr3_nt: TGTGCCAGCAGTCCCGGGACAGGGGCGCGCAATCAGCCCCAGCATTTT

v_call: TRBV4-3
d_call: TRBD2
clone_size: NA
j_call: TRBJ2-2
cdr3_aa: CASSHGAGLANTGELFF
cdr3_nt: TGCGCCAGCAGCCACGGAGCGGGACTCGCGAACACCGGGGAGCTGTTTTTT

v_call: TRBV5-1
d_call: TRBD2
clone_size: NA
j_call: TRBJ2-1
cdr3_aa: CASSLPSGAIEQFF
cdr3_nt: TGCGCCAGCAGCTTGCCTAGCGGGGCGATTGAGCAGTTCTTC

v_call: TRBV15
d_call: NA
clone_size: NA
j_call: TRBJ2-5
cdr3_aa: CATSDSNRAQYF
cdr3_nt: TGTGCCACCAGCGACTCAAACAGGGCCCAGTACTTC

v_call: TRBV4-1
d_call: NA
clone_size: NA
j_call: TRBJ1-1
cdr3_aa: CASSQDLGSMNTEAFF
cdr3_nt: TGCGCCAGCAGCCAAGATCTCGGGTCAATGAACACTGAAGCTTTCTTT

v_call: TRBV13
d_call: NA
clone_size: once
j_call: TRBJ2-3
cdr3_aa: CASSSPTGDTQYF
cdr3_nt: TGTGCCAGCAGCTCCCCCACAGGAGATACGCAGTATTTT

v_call: TRBV6-5
d_call: NA
clone_size: NA
j_call: TRBJ2-1
cdr3_aa: CASSYSGNEQFF
cdr3_nt: TGTGCCAGCAGTTACTCCGGAAATGAGCAGTTCTTC

v_call: TRBV21-1
d_call: NA
clone_size: NA
j_call: TRBJ2-3
cdr3_aa: CASNSGKPSTDTQYF
cdr3_nt: TGTGCCAGCAACTCAGGGAAACCTAGCACAGATACGCAGTATTTT

v_call: TRBV6-1
d_call: NA
clone_size: NA
j_call: TRBJ2-6
cdr3_aa: CASTLGHSGANVLTF
cdr3_nt: TGTGCCAGCACCCTGGGGCACTCAGGGGCCAACGTCCTGACTTTC

v_call: TRBV6-1
d_call: NA
clone_size: NA
j_call: TRBJ2-7
cdr3_aa: CASKLMDEQYF
cdr3_nt: TGTGCCAGCAAGCTTATGGACGAGCAGTACTTC

v_call: TRBV27
d_call: NA
clone_size: NA
j_call: TRBJ2-4
cdr3_aa: CASRIPGLALNIQYF
cdr3_nt: TGTGCCAGCCGAATCCCTGGGCTAGCTCTAAACATTCAGTACTTC

v_call: TRBV6-5
d_call: NA
clone_size: NA
j_call: TRBJ2-1
cdr3_aa: CASRRAGPSYNEQFF
cdr3_nt: TGTGCCAGCAGAAGAGCTGGCCCTTCCTACAATGAGCAGTTCTTC

v_call: TRBV5-4
d_call: TRBD1
clone_size: NA
j_call: TRBJ1-3
cdr3_aa: CASSRGGRGPGNTIYF
cdr3_nt: TGTGCCAGCAGCCGAGGCGGCAGGGGGCCTGGAAACACCATATATTTT

v_call: TRBV5-6
d_call: TRBD1
clone_size: NA
j_call: TRBJ2-7
cdr3_aa: CASSLWDRGPLYEQYF
cdr3_nt: TGTGCCAGCAGCTTGTGGGACAGGGGGCCCCTCTACGAGCAGTACTTC

v_call: TRBV5-4
d_call: NA
clone_size: NA
j_call: TRBJ2-3
cdr3_aa: CASSGGQRRVPDTQYF
cdr3_nt: TGTGCCAGCAGCGGAGGGCAAAGGCGGGTGCCAGATACGCAGTATTTT

v_call: TRBV6-4
d_call: NA
clone_size: NA
j_call: TRBJ1-2
cdr3_aa: CASSAGGPEGYTF
cdr3_nt: TGTGCCAGCAGTGCCGGGGGTCCAGAGGGCTACACCTTC

v_call: TRBV21-1
d_call: NA
clone_size: NA
j_call: TRBJ2-2
cdr3_aa: CAAPTGELFF
cdr3_nt: TGTGCCGCGCCCACCGGGGAGCTGTTTTTT

v_call: TRBV4-3
d_call: NA
clone_size: NA
j_call: TRBJ1-5
cdr3_aa: CASSQQYPGSNQPQHF
cdr3_nt: TGCGCCAGCAGCCAACAGTACCCGGGGAGCAATCAGCCCCAGCATTTT

v_call: TRBV21-1
d_call: NA
clone_size: NA
j_call: TRBJ2-2
cdr3_aa: CASSLGQGRGTGELFF
cdr3_nt: TGTGCCAGCAGCCTGGGGCAGGGCCGGGGGACCGGGGAGCTGTTTTTT

v_call: TRBV4-1
d_call: NA
clone_size: NA
j_call: TRBJ1-1
cdr3_aa: CASSQGTSGLGNMNTEAFF
cdr3_nt: TGCGCCAGCAGCCAAGGCACCTCTGGGCTGGGGAACATGAACACTGAAGCTTTCTTT

v_call: TRBV5-1
d_call: TRBD1
clone_size: NA
j_call: TRBJ2-2
cdr3_aa: CASSLGQGTGELFF
cdr3_nt: TGCGCCAGCAGCTTAGGACAGGGGACCGGGGAGCTGTTTTTT

v_call: TRBV6-5
d_call: TRBD2
clone_size: NA
j_call: TRBJ2-1
cdr3_aa: CASSPEAGGPGEQFF
cdr3_nt: TGTGCCAGCAGTCCGGAAGCGGGAGGGCCGGGGGAGCAGTTCTTC

v_call: TRBV4-1
d_call: TRBD1
clone_size: NA
j_call: TRBJ1-2
cdr3_aa: CASSQGQTTGDYGYTF
cdr3_nt: TGCGCCAGCAGCCAGGGCCAGACGACAGGGGATTATGGCTACACCTTC

v_call: TRBV27
d_call: NA
clone_size: NA
j_call: TRBJ2-7
cdr3_aa: CASSPGTSTHEQYF
cdr3_nt: TGTGCCAGCAGTCCCGGGACTTCAACCCACGAGCAGTACTTC

v_call: TRBV10-2
d_call: NA
clone_size: once
j_call: TRBJ2-7
cdr3_aa: CASSVGEYEQYF
cdr3_nt: TGCGCCAGCAGTGTTGGGGAGTACGAGCAGTACTTC

v_call: TRBV5-3
d_call: TRBD1
clone_size: once
j_call: TRBJ1-5
cdr3_aa: CARSLEVDREAQPQHF
cdr3_nt: TGTGCCAGAAGCTTGGAAGTGGACAGGGAAGCTCAGCCCCAGCATTTT

v_call: TRBV10-3
d_call: TRBD2
clone_size: few
j_call: TRBJ2-5
cdr3_aa: CAISDGRDGETQYF
cdr3_nt: TGTGCCATCAGTGATGGGAGGGACGGCGAGACCCAGTACTTC

v_call: TRBV2
d_call: TRBD2
clone_size: NA
j_call: TRBJ2-6
cdr3_aa: CASSGSGLAGGISGANVLTF
cdr3_nt: TGTGCCAGCAGTGGGTCTGGACTAGCGGGAGGGATCTCTGGGGCCAACGTCCTGACTTTC

v_call: TRBV11-2
d_call: TRBD1
clone_size: NA
j_call: TRBJ1-2
cdr3_aa: CASSSQDRGVWGYTF
cdr3_nt: TGTGCCAGCAGCTCCCAGGACAGGGGAGTATGGGGCTACACCTTC